Listed below are T cell receptor beta chains from one sample, sequenced in a study of blood T cells in healthy people across ages. TCRdb processed the 5' RACE reads anew with MiXCR; each CDR3 protein has one entry. The table shows 750,000 or so distinct CDR3 sequences, with around 25% occurring only once. This sample was shared with a second study, whose subject was T cells of mothers and their children.

The sequenced sample was blood. The receptors here all came from a boy aged 5-17 years in good health. Each CDR3 is given with its conserved first and last residue. D genes are given only for firm matches. Only part of the rows carry a size: once, few, many, or a class if the clone is expanded.

J gene,D gene,clone size,CDR3 length,V gene,CDR3 DNA,CDR3 protein
TRBJ2-7,TRBD1,.,18,TRBV4-2,TGTGCCAGCAGCCAGCAAATTACCCGGGACAGTTCCCCCTACGAGCAGTACTTC,CASSQQITRDSSPYEQYF
TRBJ2-7,TRBD2,few,13,TRBV4-2,TGTGCCAGCAGCCTAGGGAGGGCCGCCGAGCAGTACTTC,CASSLGRAAEQYF
TRBJ2-2,.,few,14,TRBV28,TGTGCCAGCGACCAGGGAACGAACACCGGGGAGCTGTTTTTT,CASDQGTNTGELFF
TRBJ2-1,.,few,17,TRBV20-1,TGCAGTGCTAGAGATCCCGAACAGCGGGCTTCCTACAATGAGCAGTTCTTC,CSARDPEQRASYNEQFF
TRBJ2-5,TRBD2,.,15,TRBV13,TGTGCCAGCAGCCGGGGCGGGGGAAACCAAGAGACCCAGTACTTC,CASSRGGGNQETQYF
TRBJ2-3,TRBD1,.,15,TRBV7-2,TGTGCCAGCAGCCTCCAAACAGGGGGCTCAGATACGCAGTATTTT,CASSLQTGGSDTQYF
TRBJ1-2,TRBD1,.,16,TRBV6-6,TGTGCCAGCAGTCGATCCGGACAGGGCCCCGGCTATGGCTACACCTTC,CASSRSGQGPGYGYTF
TRBJ2-7,TRBD1,few,14,TRBV6-2/TRBV6-3,TGTGCCAGCTCGGAGACAGGGGCAATATACGAGCAGTACTTC,CASSETGAIYEQYF
TRBJ1-4,.,.,16,TRBV12-3/TRBV12-4,TGTGCCAGCAGTTTCATTGAGCAGGGGTCAACCGAAAAACTGTTTTTT,CASSFIEQGSTEKLFF
TRBJ1-1,.,few,14,TRBV6-5,TGTGCCAGCAGCTTGGGCGGGCAATGGACTGAAGCTTTCTTT,CASSLGGQWTEAFF
TRBJ1-4,TRBD1,.,16,TRBV4-1,TGCGCCAGCAGCCAAGGGAGGGGACAGGGTTGGGAAAAACTGTTTTTT,CASSQGRGQGWEKLFF
TRBJ2-3,.,few,14,TRBV2,TGTGCCAGCAGTTCCGGGACATACACAGATACGCAGTATTTT,CASSSGTYTDTQYF
TRBJ2-5,TRBD1,.,15,TRBV28,TGTGCCAGCAGTGCCACAGGGGGTTACCAAGAGACCCAGTACTTC,CASSATGGYQETQYF
TRBJ2-6,TRBD1,.,17,TRBV29-1,TGCAGCGTTGAAGCCGGGACAGGGTTCTCTGGGGCCAACGTCCTGACTTTC,CSVEAGTGFSGANVLTF
TRBJ1-1,.,many,13,TRBV29-1,TGCAGCGTTGATTTAGTGTTTAACACTGAAGCTTTCTTT,CSVDLVFNTEAFF
TRBJ2-3,TRBD2,.,18,TRBV7-2,TGTGCCAGCAGCACCTCCCCCCTACTAGCGGGGTACACAGATACGCAGTATTTT,CASSTSPLLAGYTDTQYF
TRBJ2-7,.,few,13,TRBV29-1,TGCAGCGCAGCGGACGCCCGGGAACTCCAGCAGTACTTC,CSAADARELQQYF
TRBJ2-7,.,.,15,TRBV29-1,TGCAGCGCTCTGGGGGACTTGGCTGAACCCTACGAGCAGTACTTC,CSALGDLAEPYEQYF
TRBJ1-5,.,.,14,TRBV4-1,TGCGTCAGCAGCCAACAGTTCACACCTCAGCCCCAGCATTTT,CVSSQQFTPQPQHF
TRBJ2-3,.,few,13,TRBV11-3,TGTGCCAGCAGCTTAGCGGTACGAGATACGCAGTATTTT,CASSLAVRDTQYF
TRBJ2-1,.,once,15,TRBV7-2,TGTGCCAGCACCCGGACGAGACAGGCTCTGGACGAGCAGTTCTTC,CASTRTRQALDEQFF
TRBJ1-1,.,.,14,TRBV20-1,TGCAGTGCTAGACCTGGGGCTACCAACACTGAAGCTTTCTTT,CSARPGATNTEAFF
TRBJ2-7,.,once,14,TRBV18,TGTGCCAGCTCACCCTGGGGGGACGGCTACGAGCAGTACTTC,CASSPWGDGYEQYF
TRBJ2-3,TRBD1,.,15,TRBV6-5,TGTGCCAGCAGTTACCCGGGACAGGGAACAGATACGCAGTATTTT,CASSYPGQGTDTQYF
TRBJ1-2,.,.,10,TRBV20-1,TGCAGTGCTAGGAATAATGGCTACACCTTC,CSARNNGYTF
TRBJ2-5,.,.,15,TRBV3-1,TGTGCCAGCAGCCAGCCGGGCTACGATAAAGAGACCCAGTACTTC,CASSQPGYDKETQYF
TRBJ2-5,TRBD2,.,14,TRBV20-1,TGCAGTGCTAGATCGTACGCGGGGGTTGCGACCCAGTACTTC,CSARSYAGVATQYF
TRBJ2-1,.,.,15,TRBV20-1,TGCAGTGCTAGAGGGACGAGGGAATCCTACAATGAGCAGTTCTTC,CSARGTRESYNEQFF
TRBJ1-1,.,few,13,TRBV6-5,TGTGCCAGCAGCGAAACAGTGAACACTGAAGCTTTCTTT,CASSETVNTEAFF
TRBJ2-6,.,.,16,TRBV7-2,TGTGCCAGCAGCTTAACGGGGGTCCCCGGGGCCAACGTCCTGACTTTC,CASSLTGVPGANVLTF
TRBJ2-7,.,.,13,TRBV27,TGTGCCAGCAGTTTCGGGATGACCTACGAGCAGTACTTC,CASSFGMTYEQYF
TRBJ2-1,TRBD2,few,17,TRBV5-1,TGCGCCAGCAGCTCTGAAAAGACTAGCGGGAGATACAATGAGCAGTTCTTC,CASSSEKTSGRYNEQFF
TRBJ2-6,TRBD1,.,20,TRBV3-1,TGTGCCAGCAGCCTGGGCTTATTCGGACAGGGAGCTAATGGGGCCAACGTCCTGACTTTC,CASSLGLFGQGANGANVLTF
TRBJ2-2,.,few,14,TRBV4-3,TGCGCCAGCAGCCAAGAGGACAGAACCGGGGAGCTGTTTTTT,CASSQEDRTGELFF
TRBJ2-1,TRBD2,few,13,TRBV25-1,TGTGCCATCGGGACTAGCGGAAGCGGGGAGCAGTTCTTC,CAIGTSGSGEQFF
TRBJ2-4,.,few,16,TRBV7-2,TGTGCCAGCAGCCCCCAGCTAGGGGAAGCCAAAAACATTCAGTACTTC,CASSPQLGEAKNIQYF
TRBJ2-1,TRBD2,few,15,TRBV29-1,TGCAGCGTTAAAGGACTAGCGGGAGTTTACAATGAGCAGTTCTTC,CSVKGLAGVYNEQFF
TRBJ2-7,.,few,15,TRBV15,TGTGCCACCAGCAGAGATCGGGGTGGGGCGGATGAGCAGTACTTC,CATSRDRGGADEQYF
TRBJ1-1,.,.,15,TRBV27,TGTGCCAGCATCCCAAGGGGGGGGGTGAACACTGAAGCTTTCTTT,CASIPRGGVNTEAFF
TRBJ2-7,.,few,13,TRBV20-1,TGCAGTGCTGCCCGAGAGCCGTCCTACGAGCAGTACTTC,CSAAREPSYEQYF
TRBJ2-5,.,many,13,TRBV3-1,TGTGCCAGCAGCCCCGCCGGACAAGAGACCCAGTACTTC,CASSPAGQETQYF
TRBJ2-5,TRBD1,.,14,TRBV7-6,TGTGCCAGCAGCAGGGACAGGGAAACGGAGACCCAGTACTTC,CASSRDRETETQYF
TRBJ2-4,.,.,17,TRBV4-3,TGCGCCAGCAGCCAAGAAGGACGGGGGGCCTCCAAAAACATTCAGTACTTC,CASSQEGRGASKNIQYF
TRBJ2-5,.,.,15,TRBV18,TGTGCCAGCTCACCACCCCTGGGAGCCCCCTTCCAGCTGTACTTC,CASSPPLGAPFQLYF
TRBJ1-2,.,.,14,TRBV6-6,TGTGCCAGCAGTCAGACAGGACCCTCTGGTGGCTACACCTTC,CASSQTGPSGGYTF
TRBJ1-4,.,.,14,TRBV7-3,TGTGCCAGCAGCTCGGGGGCCCAAGGTGAAAAACTGTTTTTT,CASSSGAQGEKLFF
TRBJ2-3,TRBD1,.,15,TRBV11-2,TGTGCCAGCAGACGAGGGGGCCCTAGCACAGATACGCAGTATTTT,CASRRGGPSTDTQYF
TRBJ2-1,.,.,15,TRBV7-7,TGTGCTAGCAGCCTCAACCCAGGAGGGGACAATGAGCAGTTCTTC,CASSLNPGGDNEQFF
TRBJ1-4,.,.,14,TRBV15,TGTGCCACCAGCAGAGATACAGGGATGGAAAAACTGTTTTTT,CATSRDTGMEKLFF
TRBJ2-7,TRBD2,few,18,TRBV5-1,TGCGCCAGCAGCTTGGCCCCCCCTACTAGCGGGAGCTCCTACGAGCAGTACTTC,CASSLAPPTSGSSYEQYF
TRBJ2-7,.,few,11,TRBV29-1,TGCAGCGTTGATAGGGGCGACGAGCAGTACTTC,CSVDRGDEQYF
TRBJ2-1,TRBD1,.,13,TRBV7-9,TGTGCCAGCGCAGGGGGCGTGCACAATGAGCAGTTCTTC,CASAGGVHNEQFF
TRBJ2-3,.,.,14,TRBV3-1,TGTGCCAGCAGCCAAGAGGAAGTGCAGCGTACGCAGTATTTT,CASSQEEVQRTQYF